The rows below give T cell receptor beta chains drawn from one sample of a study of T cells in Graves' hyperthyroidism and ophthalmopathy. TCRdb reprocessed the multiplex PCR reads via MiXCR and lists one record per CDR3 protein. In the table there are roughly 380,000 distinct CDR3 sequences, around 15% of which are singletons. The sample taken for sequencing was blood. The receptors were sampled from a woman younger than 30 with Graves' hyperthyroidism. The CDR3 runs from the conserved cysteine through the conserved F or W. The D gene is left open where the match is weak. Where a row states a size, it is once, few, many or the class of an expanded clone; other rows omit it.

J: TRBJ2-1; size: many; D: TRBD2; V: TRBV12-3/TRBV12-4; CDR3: CASRGGTSGSRNEQFF; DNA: TGTGCCAGCAGGGGCGGGACTAGCGGGAGTAGGAATGAGCAGTTCTTC
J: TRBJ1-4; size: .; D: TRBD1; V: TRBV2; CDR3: CANSGQGNEKLFF; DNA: TGTGCCAACTCGGGACAGGGGAACGAAAAACTGTTTTTT
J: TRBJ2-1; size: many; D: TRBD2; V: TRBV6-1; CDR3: CASISAGGISYNEQFF; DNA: TGTGCCAGCATTTCAGCGGGAGGGATTTCCTACAATGAGCAGTTCTTC
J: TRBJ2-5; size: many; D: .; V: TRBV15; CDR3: CATSRDKWGMETQYF; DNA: TGTGCCACCAGCAGAGATAAGTGGGGGATGGAGACCCAGTACTTC
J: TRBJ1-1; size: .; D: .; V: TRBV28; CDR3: CASSSIRDKANAEAFF; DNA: TGTGCCAGCAGTTCGATCCGGGACAAGGCTAACGCTGAAGCTTTCTTT
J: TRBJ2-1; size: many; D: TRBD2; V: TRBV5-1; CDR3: CASSSLAGGGNEQFF; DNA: TGCGCCAGCAGCTCCTTAGCGGGAGGGGGTAATGAGCAGTTCTTC
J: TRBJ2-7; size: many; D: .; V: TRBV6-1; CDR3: CASSEGQYEQYF; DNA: TGTGCCAGCAGTGAAGGACAGTACGAGCAGTACTTC
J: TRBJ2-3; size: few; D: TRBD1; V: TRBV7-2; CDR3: CASSSTIWTGRTDAQYF; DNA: TGTGCCAGCAGCTCGACTATCTGGACAGGCCGCACAGATGCGCAGTATTTT
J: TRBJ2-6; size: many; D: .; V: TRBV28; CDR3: CASSSPGAGANVLTF; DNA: TGTGCCAGCAGTTCGCCAGGGGCTGGGGCCAACGTCCTGACTTTC
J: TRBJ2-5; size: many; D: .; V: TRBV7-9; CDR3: CALGGETQYF; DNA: TGTGCCCTCGGGGGCGAGACCCAGTACTTC
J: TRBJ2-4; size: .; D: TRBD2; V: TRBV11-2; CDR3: CASSLFRTSGSRGIQYF; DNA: TGTGCCAGCAGCTTATTCCGGACTAGCGGGAGTCGGGGCATTCAGTACTTC
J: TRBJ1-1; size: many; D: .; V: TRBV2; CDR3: CASSERGYTEAFF; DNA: TGTGCCAGCAGTGAAAGGGGGTATACTGAAGCTTTCTTT
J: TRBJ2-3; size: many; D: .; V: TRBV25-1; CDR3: CASSDCGPRGLWDNTDTQYF; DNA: TGTGCCAGCAGTGATTGTGGGCCCCGTGGGCTATGGGACAACACAGATACGCAGTATTTT
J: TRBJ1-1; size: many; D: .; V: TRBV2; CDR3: CASARGTAGTEAFF; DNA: TGTGCCAGCGCTCGAGGGACGGCGGGGACTGAAGCTTTCTTT
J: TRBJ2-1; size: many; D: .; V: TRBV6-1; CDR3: CASSRGPLYNEQFF; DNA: TGTGCCAGCAGTCGTGGACCACTCTACAATGAGCAGTTCTTC
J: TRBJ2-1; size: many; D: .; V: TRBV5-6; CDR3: CASSFSANEQFF; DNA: TGTGCCAGCAGCTTCTCTGCCAATGAGCAGTTCTTC
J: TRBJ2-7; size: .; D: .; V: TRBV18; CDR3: CASSPSSEQYF; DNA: TGTGCCAGCTCACCATCCAGCGAGCAGTACTTC
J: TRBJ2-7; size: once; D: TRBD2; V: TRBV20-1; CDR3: CSAIPLAGGFYEQYF; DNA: TGCAGTGCTATCCCATTAGCGGGAGGGTTCTACGAGCAGTACTTC
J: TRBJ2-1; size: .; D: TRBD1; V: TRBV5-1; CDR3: CASSPEQGAGAYNEQFF; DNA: TGCGCCAGCAGTCCGGAACAGGGGGCGGGAGCCTACAATGAGCAGTTCTTC
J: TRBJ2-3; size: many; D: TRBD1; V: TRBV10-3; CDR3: CAITDRGTDTQYF; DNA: TGTGCCATCACGGACAGGGGGACAGATACGCAGTATTTT
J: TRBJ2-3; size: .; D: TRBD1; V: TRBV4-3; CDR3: CASSQAGQGLADTQYF; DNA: TGCGCCAGCAGCCAAGCGGGACAGGGACTGGCAGATACGCAGTATTTT
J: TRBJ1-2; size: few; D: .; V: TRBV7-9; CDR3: CASAAPGFNYGYTF; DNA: TGTGCCAGCGCTGCCCCAGGCTTTAACTATGGCTACACCTTC
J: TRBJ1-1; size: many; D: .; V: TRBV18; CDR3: CASSPEFVGVAFF; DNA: TGTGCCAGCTCACCAGAGTTCGTAGGGGTAGCTTTCTTT
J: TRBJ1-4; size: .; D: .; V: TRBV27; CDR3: CASSPNSDRTNEKLFF; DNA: TGTGCCAGCAGTCCAAACTCGGACAGAACTAATGAAAAACTGTTTTTT
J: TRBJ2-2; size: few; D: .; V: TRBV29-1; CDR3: CSVVSRANGELFF; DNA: TGCAGCGTTGTGTCCAGGGCCAACGGGGAGCTGTTTTTT
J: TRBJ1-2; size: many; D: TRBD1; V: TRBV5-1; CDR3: CASSPTGSNGYTF; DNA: TGCGCCAGCAGCCCGACAGGGTCGAACGGCTACACCTTC
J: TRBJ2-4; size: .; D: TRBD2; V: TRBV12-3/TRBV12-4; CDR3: CASSLAGGPGNIQYF; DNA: TGTGCCAGCAGTTTGGCGGGAGGGCCTGGAAACATTCAGTACTTC
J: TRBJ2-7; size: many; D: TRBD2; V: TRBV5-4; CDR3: CASSFYASGRGDEQYF; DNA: TGTGCCAGCAGCTTTTACGCTAGCGGGAGGGGTGACGAGCAGTACTTC
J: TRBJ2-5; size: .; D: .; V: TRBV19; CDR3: CASSRRGQGETQYF; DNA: TGTGCCAGTAGTCGCAGGGGCCAGGGAGAGACCCAGTACTTC
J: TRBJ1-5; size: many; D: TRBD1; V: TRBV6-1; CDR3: CASRQGGNQPQHF; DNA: TGTGCCAGCAGACAGGGGGGCAATCAGCCCCAGCATTTT
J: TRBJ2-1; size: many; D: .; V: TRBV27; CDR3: CASSFERGSYNEQFF; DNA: TGTGCCAGCAGTTTTGAGAGGGGGTCCTACAATGAGCAGTTCTTC
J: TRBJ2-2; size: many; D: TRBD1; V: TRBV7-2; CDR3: CASSLAGAGGTGELFF; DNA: TGTGCCAGCAGCTTAGCGGGGGCAGGGGGCACCGGGGAGCTGTTTTTT
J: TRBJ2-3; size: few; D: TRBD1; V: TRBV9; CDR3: CASSRDRSADTQYF; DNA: TGTGCCAGCAGCCGGGACAGAAGCGCAGATACGCAGTATTTT
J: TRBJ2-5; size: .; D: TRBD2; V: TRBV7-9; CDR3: CASSRGLGLAGETQYF; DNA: TGTGCCAGCAGCAGAGGCCTAGGACTAGCGGGAGAGACCCAGTACTTC
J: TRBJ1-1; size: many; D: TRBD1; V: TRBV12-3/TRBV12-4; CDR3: CASSPEGANTEAFF; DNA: TGTGCCAGCAGCCCCGAGGGGGCGAACACTGAAGCTTTCTTT
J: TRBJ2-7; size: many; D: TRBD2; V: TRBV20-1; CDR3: CSARAPGGTPYEQYF; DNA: TGCAGTGCTAGAGCCCCGGGAGGCACACCCTACGAGCAGTACTTC
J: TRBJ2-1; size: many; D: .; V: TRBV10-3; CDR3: CAISEQNEQFF; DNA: TGTGCCATCAGTGAACAAAATGAGCAGTTCTTC
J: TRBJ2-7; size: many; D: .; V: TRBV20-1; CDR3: CSAIPRGNPYEQYF; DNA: TGCAGTGCCATTCCGAGGGGGAACCCCTACGAGCAGTACTTC
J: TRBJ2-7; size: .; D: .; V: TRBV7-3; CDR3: CASSLTGRDASTEQYF; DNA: TGTGCCAGCAGCTTAACGGGACGGGACGCGTCCACCGAGCAGTACTTC
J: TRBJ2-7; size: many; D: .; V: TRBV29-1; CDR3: CSVGADSYEQYF; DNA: TGCAGCGTTGGGGCCGATTCCTACGAGCAGTACTTC
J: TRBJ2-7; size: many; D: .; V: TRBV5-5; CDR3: CASRWELRYEQYF; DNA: TGTGCCAGCAGATGGGAGTTACGCTACGAGCAGTACTTC
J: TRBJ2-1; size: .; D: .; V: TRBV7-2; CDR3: CASSLYAGANNEQFF; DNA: TGTGCCAGCAGCTTATACGCGGGGGCGAACAATGAGCAGTTCTTC
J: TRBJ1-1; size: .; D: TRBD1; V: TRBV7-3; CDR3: CASSPTGVGAFF; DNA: TGTGCCAGCAGCCCCACAGGGGTTGGGGCTTTCTTT
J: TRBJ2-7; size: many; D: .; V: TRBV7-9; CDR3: CASSSDWSYEQYF; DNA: TGTGCCAGCAGCTCGGACTGGTCCTACGAGCAGTACTTC
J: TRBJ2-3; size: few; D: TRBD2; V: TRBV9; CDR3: CASSRPSGGIADTQYF; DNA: TGTGCCAGCAGCCGTCCAAGCGGGGGGATTGCAGATACGCAGTATTTT
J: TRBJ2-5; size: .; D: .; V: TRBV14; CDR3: CASSQVRDRIRQETQYF; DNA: TGTGCCAGCAGCCAAGTTCGAGACAGGATTCGACAAGAGACCCAGTACTTC
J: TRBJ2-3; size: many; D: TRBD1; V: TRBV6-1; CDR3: CASSRTGQVDTQYF; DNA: TGTGCCAGCAGTCGGACAGGGCAAGTAGATACGCAGTATTTT
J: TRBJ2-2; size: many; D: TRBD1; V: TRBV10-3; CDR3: CAISEAGQGNVGELFF; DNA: TGTGCCATCAGTGAGGCGGGACAGGGTAACGTCGGGGAGCTGTTTTTT
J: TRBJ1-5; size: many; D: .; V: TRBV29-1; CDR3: CSVRGEGNQPQHF; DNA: TGCAGCGTTAGGGGGGAAGGCAATCAGCCCCAGCATTTT
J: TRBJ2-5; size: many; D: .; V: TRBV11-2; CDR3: CASSFGAQETQYF; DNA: TGTGCCAGCAGCTTTGGAGCCCAAGAGACCCAGTACTTC
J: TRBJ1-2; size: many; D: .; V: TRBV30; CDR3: CAWSVYGEGYTF; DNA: TGTGCCTGGAGTGTGTATGGCGAAGGCTACACCTTC
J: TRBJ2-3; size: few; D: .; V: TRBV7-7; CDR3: CASSATGPTDTQYF; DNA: TGTGCTAGCAGCGCGACAGGACCCACAGATACGCAGTATTTT
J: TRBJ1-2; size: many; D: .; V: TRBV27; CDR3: CASSLSQIYGYTF; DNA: TGTGCCAGCAGTTTATCACAGATCTATGGCTACACCTTC
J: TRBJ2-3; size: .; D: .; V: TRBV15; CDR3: CATSRVYPTDTQYF; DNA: TGTGCCACCAGCAGAGTATACCCCACAGATACGCAGTATTTT
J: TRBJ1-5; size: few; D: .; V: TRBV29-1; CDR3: CSVGAPNQPQHF; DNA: TGCAGCGTGGGGGCACCCAATCAGCCCCAGCATTTT